This T cell receptor beta chain was sequenced for a study of Ad26.COV2.S vaccination and SARS-CoV-2 variants. The study's findings and limits: Spike-specific responses of CD8+ and CD4+ T cells were reported to display substantial breadth after vaccination.

Details on this clone: Antigen: not known.

With 4 bases clipped from V and 10 bases from J, the junction kept 4 bases outside the gene matches. The germline CDR1 and CDR2 sequences are LGHDT and YNNKEL (reference sequence). The CDR3 has 14 residues. Treatment here: some 20 received Ad26.COV2.S at low or high dose, single or two shots; 5 received placebo; per-sample allocation not given. After the first vaccine or placebo injection, samples were drawn on day 63. Using immunoSEQ multiplex PCR, the repertoire was profiled, and TCRdb retains in-frame clones only, with some absent. The sample includes hundreds of thousands of clones, about 89% seen only once; the top ten take approximately 1.5%.

This receptor was obtained from a person between 18 and 65 years old who received the Ad26.COV2.S COVID-19 vaccine or a placebo. The sequenced sample was peripheral blood, obtained in a trial of Ad26.COV2.S vaccine versus placebo. The chain is built from TRBV3-1 (or the pseudogene TRBV3-2) and TRBJ1-6; 10 bases align to TRBD1. The chain's CDR3 is CASSLRTGGSPLHF. For the CDR3, the DNA is TGTGCCAGCAGCCTCCGGACAGGGGGATCACCCCTCCACTTT.